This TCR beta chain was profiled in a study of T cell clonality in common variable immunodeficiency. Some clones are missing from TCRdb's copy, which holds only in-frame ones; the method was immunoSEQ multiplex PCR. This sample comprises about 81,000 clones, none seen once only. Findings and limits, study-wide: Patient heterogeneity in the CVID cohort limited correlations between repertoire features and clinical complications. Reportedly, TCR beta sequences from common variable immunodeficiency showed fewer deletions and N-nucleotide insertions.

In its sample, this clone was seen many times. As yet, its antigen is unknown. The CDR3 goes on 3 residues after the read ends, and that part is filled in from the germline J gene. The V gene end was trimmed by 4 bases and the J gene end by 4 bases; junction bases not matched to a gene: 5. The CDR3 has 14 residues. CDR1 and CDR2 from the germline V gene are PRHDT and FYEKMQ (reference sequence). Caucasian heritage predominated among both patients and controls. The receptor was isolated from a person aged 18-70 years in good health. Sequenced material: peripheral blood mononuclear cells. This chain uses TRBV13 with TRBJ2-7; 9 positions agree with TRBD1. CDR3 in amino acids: CASSSGTGSYEQYF. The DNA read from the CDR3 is TGTGCCAGCAGCTCCGGGACAGGGTCGTACGAG.